The clone carrying this T cell receptor beta chain was recorded many times. Its antigen is currently unknown. Time point given: sample taken at primary tumor resection. Whole RNA was taken from tumor, nontumor lung or frozen PBMC; it was then sequenced unsorted. The ends lost 3 bases at V and 6 bases at J; junction bases unmatched: 11. This CDR3 comprises 14 residues. CDR1 is SQVTM, CDR2 ANQGSEA, per germline. The data are from a study of spatial heterogeneity in lung cancer. The overall study: Beta-chain sequences consistently outnumbered alpha-chain sequences in detection. Raw reads contained each unique TCR and UMI combination more than ten times on average.

Study results and caveats: Tumor TCRs that were ubiquitous and expanded showed up in blood more at resection than follow-up.

In the library, each TCR cDNA molecule bore its own unique molecular identifier. In TCRdb, the 5' RACE reads were re-called with MiXCR into one record per CDR3 protein. Among roughly 5,100 distinct CDR3 sequences listed, under 30% were seen once. The sequencing used PBMCs, collected at surgery. This TCR derives from a male donor with early-stage non-small cell lung cancer. V is TRBV29-1 and J is TRBJ2-7, with TRBD2 matching over 7 bases. The CDR3 DNA follows: TGCAGCGTTGACGGTGGGAGGGCCGGTACCGAGCAGTACTTC. Amino acids: CSVDGGRAGTEQYF.